A single sample gave rise to the 26 T cell receptor beta chains below, sequenced in a study of identical twins. TCRdb re-analysed the 5' RACE reads in MiXCR, keeping a single row per CDR3 protein. The sample includes some 1,600,000 distinct CDR3 sequences, around 29% seen only once; the top ten take about 0.25%. What was sequenced was cord blood. These receptors all stem from a newborn girl in good health.

The table lists this clonotype with a few counts. This chain connects TRBV11-2 to TRBJ2-7; the D gene could be TRBD1 or TRBD2 (5 bases each). There are 18 residues in the CDR3. CDR1 SGHAT and CDR2 FQNNGV come from the germline V gene. The V end was cut by 4 bases, the J end by 0 bases, with 22 bases between. The CDR3 region has the DNA TGTGCCAGCAGCTCAGCGTTGATAGCTCCGGGGACCTCCTACGAGCAGTACTTC. The encoded protein is CASSSALIAPGTSYEQYF.

Of note for this clonotype: A read error may be the cause here, since a much bigger clone is one base away. The chain links TRBV15 to TRBJ2-5; D is unclear. This CDR3 region has 13 residues. Germline V gives CDR1 LNHNV, CDR2 YYDKDF (reference sequence). The ends were cut back, 6 bases at V and 4 bases at J, with 12 bases in the middle. The CDR3 sequence: CATRRSSVETQYF. The DNA for the CDR3 is TGTGCCACCAGAAGATCGTCGGTAGAGACCCAGTACTTC.

The V gene is TRBV7-2, the J gene TRBJ1-3; D possibly corresponds to TRBD1 (5 bases). Germline V CDR1 and CDR2: SGHTA, FQGNSA. V lost 0 bases and J lost 2, with 11 bases in between. The CDR3 length is 16 residues. The CDR3 reads CASSLAQAGTGNTIYF. CDR3 in DNA: TGTGCCAGCAGCTTAGCGCAGGCAGGGACTGGAAACACCATATATTTT.

This clonotype was seen more than once but under ten times. The rearrangement links TRBV5-5 to TRBJ1-6; 7 positions match TRBD1. V lost 4 bases, J lost 9 bases, and 10 bases stayed unmatched. The germline V gene has CDR1 SGHKS and CDR2 YYEKEE (reference sequence). CDR3 length equals 15 residues. Here the CDR3 reads CASSTQGSGISPLHF. The CDR3, as DNA: TGTGCCAGCAGCACACAGGGGTCTGGAATTTCACCCCTCCACTTT. The full variable domain, with the rest looked up from reference TRBV5-5 and TRBJ1-6, is DAGVTQSPTHLIKTRGQQVTLRCSPISGHKSVSWYQQVLGQGPQFIFQYYEKEERGRGNFPDRFSARQFPNYSSELNVNALLLGDSALYLCASSTQGSGISPLHFGNGTRLTVT.

The chain carries TRBV20-1 and TRBJ1-5, with D tentatively TRBD1 (5 bases). CDR1 is DFQATT and CDR2 is SNEGSKA in the germline V gene (reference sequence). CDR3 size: 13 residues. V was clipped by 6 bases and J by 7 bases, with 16 bases between them. The CDR3 DNA follows: TGCAGTGCGCGGTTGGGGGGTTTCCAGCCCCAGCATTTT. This gives the protein CSARLGGFQPQHF.

This clonotype was counted many times. The chain uses TRBV5-1 and TRBJ1-2; no reliable D call. Germline CDR1 reads SGHRS; CDR2 reads YFSETQ. This CDR3 is 12 amino acids long. The V and J ends lost 4 bases and 4 bases respectively, with 8 bases between them. This CDR3 is CASSDGLYGYTF. The CDR3 DNA sequence: TGCGCCAGCAGCGACGGGCTCTATGGCTACACCTTC.

This chain connects TRBV20-1 to TRBJ2-3, with 11 bases fitting TRBD2. CDR3 size: 15 residues. V shed 3 bases, J shed 4 bases, and the junction held 6 bases outside the gene matches. Germline lookup yields CDR1 DFQATT and CDR2 SNEGSKA (reference sequence). The CDR3 coding sequence is TGCAGTGCTAGCGTACTAGCGGGAGAGGCAGATACGCAGTATTTT. Protein product: CSASVLAGEADTQYF.

This chain links TRBV6-1 with TRBJ1-5; a weak D match, TRBD1 (6 bases). This CDR3 has 14 residues. Deletions cut 11 bases from V and 2 bases from J, with 16 bases between. Germline CDR1 is MNHNS and CDR2 is SASEGT. Here the CDR3 reads CASLRPGGNQPQHF. As DNA, the CDR3 is TGTGCCTCTCTGCGGCCAGGGGGCAATCAGCCCCAGCATTTT.

Concerning this clonotype: Mismatch with germline at one junction end may stem from a read error. The CDR3 nucleotides read TGCGCCAGCACCTTGGACGGGACTAGCTTGAATGAGCAGTACTTC. Amino acids: CASTLDGTSLNEQYF. This sequence joins TRBV5-1 and TRBJ2-7, with TRBD2 matching 9 bases. Germline V lookup: CDR1 SGHRS, CDR2 YFSETQ. The CDR3 loop spans 15 amino acids.

The rearrangement uses TRBV6-2 or TRBV6-3 and TRBJ1-2; D not resolved. Trimming cost V 4 bases and J 5 bases, with 14 bases left between them. The CDR3 is made up of 14 amino acids. Germline V CDR1 and CDR2: MNHEY, SVGEGT. CDR3 in DNA: TGTGCCAGCAGTTCCCGACTGGAAGTTTATGGCTACACCTTC. Its protein product is CASSSRLEVYGYTF.

This clonotype was seen a handful of times. J is TRBJ2-7 and V is TRBV2; 8 bases align to TRBD2. The CDR3 spans 16 residues. Germline V gives CDR1 SNHLY, CDR2 FYNNEI. V lost 3 bases, J lost 3 bases, and 10 bases stayed unmatched. The CDR3 bases are TGTGCCAGCAGTGACCCGGGAGGGGTAGTTCGCTACGAGCAGTACTTC. This sequence encodes CASSDPGGVVRYEQYF.

The V call is TRBV4-2, the J call TRBJ1-4; 7 bases are shared with TRBD1. The CDR3 runs to 16 residues. Germline V gives CDR1 LGHNA, CDR2 YNFKEQ. V lost 4 bases, J lost 8 bases, and 13 bases stayed unmatched. Here the CDR3 DNA reads TGTGCCAGCAGCCGAAAGACAGGGCGCGTGGAAGAAAAACTGTTTTTT. This encodes CASSRKTGRVEEKLFF.

The rearrangement joins TRBV28 to TRBJ2-7; tentatively, D is TRBD2 (5 bases). CDR1 is MDHEN, CDR2 SYDVKM, per germline. Trimming shortened V by 4 bases and J by 2 bases, and 18 bases separated the two germline ends. The CDR3 contains 16 residues. DNA of the CDR3: TGTGCCAGCAGTTCCACGGCGACCGGGGAGACCTACGAGCAGTACTTC. Encoded protein: CASSSTATGETYEQYF.

This clonotype has a handful of counts. J is TRBJ2-7 and V is TRBV29-1, with D unresolved. Looked up from germline, CDR1 is SQVTM and CDR2 is ANQGSEA. CDR3 length equals 13 residues. V was cut by 3 bases and J by 2 bases, with 11 bases left in between. CDR3 sequence reads: CSVEDGPTYEQYF. CDR3 sequence (DNA): TGCAGCGTTGAGGACGGGCCGACCTACGAGCAGTACTTC.

In the case of this clonotype: An end of the junction differs from the germline gene, which may be a read error. This chain joins TRBV5-6 and TRBJ2-1; possibly TRBD1 or TRBD2 for D (5 bases each). Germline V CDR1 and CDR2: SGHDT, YYEEEE. This CDR3 has 14 residues. This CDR3 reads CASRYWGTYNEQFF. CDR3 bases: TGTGCCAGCAGGTACTGGGGGACCTATAATGAGCAGTTCTTC.

This clonotype was picked up a small number of times. The CDR3 DNA reads as TGTGCCAGCAGTGGGGGACAGGGGGCCTACAATGAGCAGTTCTTC. Translated, it gives CASSGGQGAYNEQFF. The V gene is TRBV28, the J gene TRBJ2-1; 11 bases fit TRBD1. CDR1 MDHEN and CDR2 SYDVKM come from the germline V gene. The CDR3 sequence is 15 residues long. Unmatched junction bases numbered 2, after V lost 5 bases and J lost 2 bases. The complete variable domain, with remaining parts taken from reference TRBV28 and TRBJ2-1, reads DVKVTQSSRYLVKRTGEKVFLECVQDMDHENMFWYRQDPGLGLRLIYFSYDVKMKEKGDIPEGYSVSREKKERFSLILESASTNQTSMYLCASSGGQGAYNEQFFGPGTRLTVL.

The DNA for the CDR3 is TGTGCCAGCAGCTTGGAGGGGACTAGCGGGCGATTAGAGACCCAGTACTTC. Its protein product is CASSLEGTSGRLETQYF. The rearrangement joins TRBV5-6 to TRBJ2-5; 12 positions agree with TRBD2. The CDR3 totals 17 residues. Germline lookup yields CDR1 SGHDT and CDR2 YYEEEE. With 0 bases clipped from V and 4 bases from J, the junction kept 7 bases outside the gene matches. The whole variable domain, filled in from reference TRBV5-6 and TRBJ2-5, reads DAGVTQSPTHLIKTRGQQVTLRCSPKSGHDTVSWYQQALGQGPQFIFQYYEEEERQRGNFPDRFSGHQFPNYSSELNVNALLLGDSALYLCASSLEGTSGRLETQYFGPGTRLLVL.

CDR3 DNA sequence: TGTGCCAGCGGGGAAGCTTCACCCCTCCACTTT. Its protein product is CASGEASPLHF. The genes are TRBV6-1 and TRBJ1-6; D is unclear. Looked up from germline, CDR1 is MNHNS and CDR2 is SASEGT. The CDR3 consists of 11 residues. Trimming took 8 bases from V and 9 from J, leaving 8 bases between them.

This chain joins TRBV6-6 and TRBJ2-5; no clear D gene. The V end was cut by 5 bases, the J end by 11 bases, with 27 bases between. Looked up from germline, CDR1 is MNHNY and CDR2 is SVGAGI (reference sequence). This CDR3 region has 16 residues. CDR3 protein: CASSPLLEPGYNEQYF. The CDR3 region has the DNA TGTGCCAGCAGTCCGCTCCTAGAGCCGGGCTACAATGAGCAGTACTTC.

There are a few counts of this clonotype. This chain joins TRBV27 and TRBJ1-2, with D possibly TRBD1 on 6 matching bases. Trimming took 5 bases from V and 8 from J, leaving 27 bases between them. Germline loops: CDR1 MNHEY, CDR2 SMNVEV (reference sequence). This CDR3 has 17 amino acids. The CDR3: CASSPSYQRTASGGYTF. The CDR3 bases are TGTGCCAGCAGTCCCTCATACCAACGGACAGCCTCGGGGGGCTACACCTTC.

This clonotype was recorded a few times. This chain uses TRBV5-1 with TRBJ2-7, with D possibly TRBD1 on 6 matching bases. Trimming pared 4 bases from V and 1 base from J, leaving 15 bases between. The CDR3 loop spans 15 amino acids. The germline V gene has CDR1 SGHRS and CDR2 YFSETQ. In nucleotides, the CDR3 is TGCGCCAGCAGCCAATCACCGGGACAATCCTACGAGCAGTACTTC. It codes for CASSQSPGQSYEQYF.

A few counts support this clonotype. The V call is TRBV7-2, the J call TRBJ2-4; TRBD2 matches 16 bases. There are 18 residues in the CDR3. Germline CDR1 SGHTA, CDR2 FQGNSA. V lost 0 bases, J lost 3 bases, and 2 bases stayed unmatched. For the CDR3, the DNA is TGTGCCAGCAGCTTAGCGGGACTAGCGGGGGGGCGCAAAAACATTCAGTACTTC. It specifies CASSLAGLAGGRKNIQYF. The full variable domain, with the rest looked up from reference TRBV7-2 and TRBJ2-4, is GAGVSQSPSNKVTEKGKDVELRCDPISGHTALYWYRQSLGQGLEFLIYFQGNSAPDKSGLPSDRFSAERTGGSVSTLTIQRTQQEDSAVYLCASSLAGLAGGRKNIQYFGAGTRLSVL.

The chain uses TRBV29-1 and TRBJ2-7; D assignment may be TRBD1 or TRBD2 (5 bases each). Germline V gene sequence: CDR1 SQVTM, CDR2 ANQGSEA. This CDR3 comprises 14 residues. Trimming removed 4 bases at V and 7 bases at J, with 20 bases between. Written as DNA, the CDR3 is TGCAGCGTTGCCCCAGGGCCTGGGAGCGGTGAGCAGTACTTC. It yields the protein CSVAPGPGSGEQYF.

This clonotype was observed a few times. The chain joins TRBV10-3 to TRBJ2-1; TRBD2 agrees at 10 bases. The ends lost 5 bases at V and 6 bases at J; junction bases unmatched: 7. Germline values: CDR1 ENHRY, CDR2 SYGVKD. CDR3 size: 15 residues. The CDR3 DNA sequence: TGTGCCATCAGTAGTGGAGTAGCGGGGGGCAATGAGCAGTTCTTC. Its protein product is CAISSGVAGGNEQFF.

This chain connects TRBV20-1 to TRBJ2-7; TRBD2 aligns across 12 bases. J lost 4 bases, V lost 2 bases, and 6 bases had no gene match. The CDR3 spans 15 residues. Germline values: CDR1 DFQATT, CDR2 SNEGSKA (reference sequence). The CDR3 loop is CSARLAGGSIYEQYF. The CDR3 DNA reads TGCAGTGCTAGACTAGCGGGAGGGTCGATTTACGAGCAGTACTTC.

The chain couples TRBV24-1 to TRBJ2-4; 9 bases align to TRBD1. The J call may not be correct, given that the DNA end is closer to TRBJ2-5. From germline, CDR1 is KGHDR and CDR2 SFDVKD. The length of the CDR3 is 14 residues. The CDR3 protein is CATSDLTGGETQYF. The CDR3 nucleotides read TGTGCCACCAGTGATCTGACAGGGGGTGAGACCCAGTACTTC.